This T cell receptor (beta chain) was sequenced in a study of CD8+ T cells in alopecia areata. In the study overall: Twice daily, treated patients received 5 to 10 mg of oral tofacitinib.

cDNA reverse transcribed from extracted RNA served as the sequencing template. The repertoire was sequenced with immunoSEQ multiplex PCR; TCRdb's copy has only in-frame clones and lacks some. The table has around 200,000 clones, roughly 50% seen once. This clone was seen more than once but under ten times. Treatment of the sample: oral pan-JAK inhibitor, 5-10 mg twice daily. Trimming cost V 6 bases and J 7 bases, with 9 bases left between them. The CDR3 contains 12 residues. Germline lookup yields CDR1 MNHEY and CDR2 SVGAGI. This chain uses TRBV6-5 with TRBJ2-2, with D possibly being TRBD2 (6 bases). The origin of this receptor is a human donor with alopecia areata. The material was CD8+ T cells sorted from blood, obtained at week 24, from a patient treated with tofacitinib. CDR3: CASSQRVGELFF. CDR3 in DNA: TGTGCCAGCAGCCAGCGGGTCGGGGAGCTGTTTTTT.